The TCR beta chain described here comes from a study of cytomegalovirus exposure and HLA in healthy donors. Generated by immunoSEQ multiplex PCR, the TCRdb table keeps only in-frame clones and is missing some. The table has roughly 310,000 clones, approximately 91% seen once. CDR3 length: 14 residues. The V segment lost 6 bases and the J segment 3 bases; nucleotides outside the gene matches: 6. Per the germline V gene, CDR1 is SGHAT and CDR2 is FQNNGV. General study points: Subsequent analysis found a tendency for first-cohort TCR clusters to co-occur within the 120 or so validation repertoires. Associated with cytomegalovirus, according to the listing, were 150 to 200 TCR beta chains.

On this clone itself: What it recognizes is unknown.

The validation cohort, a group of over a hundred subjects, included the donors and was separate from the roughly 620-subject first cohort. The sequence came from a man aged 25-45 years in good health and CMV-seronegative. What was sequenced was PBMCs. V usage is TRBV11-2 and J usage is TRBJ1-1; 8 positions match TRBD1. The CDR3 DNA reads TGTGCCAGCAGGCAGGGGGCCGGGTACACTGAAGCTTTCTTT. Translation: CASRQGAGYTEAFF. The full variable domain, rest sourced from reference TRBV11-2 and TRBJ1-1, is EAGVAQSPRYKIIEKRQSVAFWCNPISGHATLYWYQQILGQGPKLLIQFQNNGVVDDSQLPKDRFSAERLKGVDSTLKIQPAKLEDSAVYLCASRQGAGYTEAFFGQGTRLTVV.